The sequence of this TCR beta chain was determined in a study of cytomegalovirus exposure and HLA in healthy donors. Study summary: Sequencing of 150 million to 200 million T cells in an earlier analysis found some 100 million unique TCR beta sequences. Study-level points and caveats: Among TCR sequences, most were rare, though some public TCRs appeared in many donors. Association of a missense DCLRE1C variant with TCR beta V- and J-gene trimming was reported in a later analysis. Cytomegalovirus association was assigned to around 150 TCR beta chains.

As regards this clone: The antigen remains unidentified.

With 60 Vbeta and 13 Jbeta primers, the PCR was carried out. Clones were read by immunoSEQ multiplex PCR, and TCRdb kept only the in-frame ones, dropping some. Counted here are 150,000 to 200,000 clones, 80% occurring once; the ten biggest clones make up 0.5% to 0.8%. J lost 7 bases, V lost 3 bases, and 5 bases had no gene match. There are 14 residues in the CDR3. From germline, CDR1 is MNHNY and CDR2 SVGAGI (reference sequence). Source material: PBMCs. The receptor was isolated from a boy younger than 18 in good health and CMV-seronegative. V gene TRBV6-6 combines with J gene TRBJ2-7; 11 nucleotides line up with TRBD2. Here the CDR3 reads CASSYSGGAREQYF. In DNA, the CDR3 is TGTGCCAGCAGTTATAGCGGGGGGGCCAGAGAGCAGTACTTC.